One and the same sample provided the 8 T cell receptor beta chains below, sequenced in a study of blood T cell repertoires in COVID-19. The assay was immunoSEQ multiplex PCR, and TCRdb's table has in-frame clones only and misses some. The sample includes some 210,000 clones, about nine tenths of them seen just once. The sequencing input was peripheral blood. These receptors were obtained from a woman in her forties with acute or convalescent COVID-19.

The chain is built from TRBV25-1 and TRBJ1-6; D unresolved. The germline gives CDR1 MGHDK, CDR2 SYGVNS. V lost 1 base and J 0 bases, leaving 4 bases between the germline ends. The CDR3 is made up of 15 amino acids. CDR3 DNA sequence: TGTGCCAGCAGTGAATTTAGCTCCTATAATTCACCCCTCCACTTT. Translated, it gives CASSEFSSYNSPLHF.

This chain uses TRBV5-1 with TRBJ2-5, with TRBD1 matching over 8 bases. This CDR3 has 14 residues. V lost 4 bases, J lost 5 bases, and 7 bases stayed unmatched. Germline values: CDR1 SGHRS, CDR2 YFSETQ. The CDR3 loop is CASSPRTGWETQYF. For the CDR3, the DNA is TGCGCCAGCAGCCCACGGACAGGGTGGGAGACCCAGTACTTC.

The rearrangement joins TRBV5-1 to TRBJ1-2; D perhaps matches TRBD1 (6 bases). Germline CDR1 and CDR2: SGHRS and YFSETQ. Trimming pared 1 base from V and 3 bases from J, leaving 13 bases between. This CDR3 is built from 15 residues. CDR3 in amino acids: CASSLSQDSDYGYTF. DNA for the CDR3: TGCGCCAGCAGCTTGTCTCAGGACAGCGACTATGGCTACACCTTC.

In the case of this clone: Other DNA sequences in the sample encode the same CDR3. The chain links TRBV19 to TRBJ1-5; TRBD1 agrees at 10 bases. The CDR3 covers 14 residues. Germline CDR1 and CDR2: LNHDA and SQIVND (reference sequence). The V and J ends lost 9 bases and 2 bases, in that order; junction bases with no gene match: 4. DNA of the CDR3: TGTGCCAGCACTGGACAGGGGGGCAATCAGCCCCAGCATTTT. As protein: CASTGQGGNQPQHF. Variable domain in full (rest from reference TRBV19 and TRBJ1-5): DGGITQSPKYLFRKEGQNVTLSCEQNLNHDAMYWYRQDPGQGLRLIYYSQIVNDFQKGDIAEGYSVSREKKESFPLTVTSAQKNPTAFYLCASTGQGGNQPQHFGDGTRLSIL.

This clone was picked up one time. The chain combines TRBV7-3 with TRBJ2-5, with D unclear. CDR3 size: 13 residues. The V gene's germline CDR1 is SGHTA and CDR2 FQGTGA. Trimming pared 0 bases from V and 2 bases from J, leaving 4 bases between. The CDR3 is CASSLTRQETQYF. CDR3 coding DNA: TGTGCCAGCAGCTTAACCAGGCAAGAGACCCAGTACTTC. Full variable domain (outside the CDR3, taken from reference TRBV7-3 and TRBJ2-5): GAGVSQTPSNKVTEKGKYVELRCDPISGHTALYWYRQSLGQGPEFLIYFQGTGAADDSGLPNDRFFAVRPEGSVSTLKIQRTERGDSAVYLCASSLTRQETQYFGPGTRLLVL.

V usage is TRBV2 and J usage is TRBJ1-2; tentatively, D is TRBD1 (5 bases). The CDR3 has 13 amino acids. V lost 3 bases to trimming and J lost 6 bases, with 11 bases between them. Per germline, CDR1 SNHLY and CDR2 FYNNEI. The CDR3 bases are TGTGCCAGCAGTGAGGTGGAGACAGATGGCTACACCTTC. Translation gives CASSEVETDGYTF.

This clone was detected only once. This chain connects TRBV3-1 (or the pseudogene TRBV3-2) to TRBJ2-5; 7 positions match TRBD2. The CDR3 runs to 17 residues. From germline, CDR1 is LGHDT and CDR2 YNNKEL (reference sequence). The V and J ends lost 1 base and 4 bases, in that order; junction bases with no gene match: 12. As DNA, the CDR3 is TGTGCCAGCAGCCAAGGCAAAACCCGGACTAGGGGAGAGACCCAGTACTTC. Its protein is CASSQGKTRTRGETQYF.

This sequence joins TRBV6-1 and TRBJ1-3; D unclear. Germline V gives CDR1 MNHNS, CDR2 SASEGT. V lost 2 bases, J lost 4 bases, and 9 bases lay in between. The CDR3 contains 14 residues. The CDR3 bases are TGTGCCAGCAGTGAATACAAGAAGGGAAACACCATATATTTT. Its protein product is CASSEYKKGNTIYF.